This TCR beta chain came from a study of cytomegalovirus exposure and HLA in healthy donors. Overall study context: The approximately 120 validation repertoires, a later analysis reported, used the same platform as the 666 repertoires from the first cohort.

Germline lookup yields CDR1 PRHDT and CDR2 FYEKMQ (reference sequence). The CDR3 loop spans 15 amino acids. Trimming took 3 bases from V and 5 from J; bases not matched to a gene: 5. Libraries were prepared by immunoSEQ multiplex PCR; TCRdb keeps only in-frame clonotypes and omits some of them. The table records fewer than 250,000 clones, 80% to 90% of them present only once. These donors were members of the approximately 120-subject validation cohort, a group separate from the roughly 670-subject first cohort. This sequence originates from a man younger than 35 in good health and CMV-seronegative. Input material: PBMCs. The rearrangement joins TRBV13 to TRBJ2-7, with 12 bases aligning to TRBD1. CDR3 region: CASSFGDRGPNEQYF. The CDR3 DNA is TGTGCCAGCAGCTTCGGGGACAGGGGGCCAAACGAGCAGTACTTC.